The 32 T cell receptor beta chains given below trace back to one sample, sequenced in a study of cytomegalovirus exposure and HLA in healthy donors. Primers: 60 Vbeta forward and 13 Jbeta reverse. Assay used: immunoSEQ multiplex PCR; TCRdb lists only in-frame clones, some missing. The sample has some 130,000 clones. Input material: PBMCs. The receptors derive from a man aged 18 to 30 in good health and CMV-seronegative.

The chain employs TRBV6-6 and TRBJ2-7; D is unresolved. Germline V gene data show CDR1 as MNHNY and CDR2 as SVGAGI (reference sequence). Trimming removed 2 bases at V and 9 bases at J, with 8 bases between. The CDR3 loop spans 11 amino acids. CDR3 DNA: TGTGCCAGCAGTTACCAGACAAGGCAGTACTTC. Protein sequence: CASSYQTRQYF.

As DNA, the CDR3 is TGTGCCAGCAGTCCCCTCATTTTGCGAGGGCAGCCCAGCACAGATACGCAGTATTTT. Translation gives CASSPLILRGQPSTDTQYF. The chain uses TRBV28 and TRBJ2-3; a weak D match, TRBD2 (5 bases). CDR1 is MDHEN, CDR2 SYDVKM, per germline. V was clipped by 5 bases and J by 0 bases, with 24 bases between them. The CDR3 loop spans 19 amino acids.

V and J are TRBV2 and TRBJ2-2; the match to TRBD2 covers 9 bases. The germline V gene has CDR1 SNHLY and CDR2 FYNNEI. V shed 7 bases and J 4 bases; nucleotides not matched to a gene: 7. The CDR3 covers 15 residues. The CDR3 DNA is TGTGCCAGCATTTTGCTTAGCGGGAGCACCGGGGAGCTGTTTTTT. Residues: CASILLSGSTGELFF.

The chain uses TRBV5-6 and TRBJ2-1, with TRBD1 as a possible D gene (6 bases). The CDR3 covers 13 residues. Trimming stripped 1 base from V and 4 bases from J, with 6 bases between. Germline CDR1 SGHDT, CDR2 YYEEEE. The CDR3 sequence: CASSLTGYNEQFF. CDR3 in DNA: TGTGCCAGCAGCTTGACAGGGTACAATGAGCAGTTCTTC.

The gene calls are TRBV11-2 and TRBJ2-7, with D tentatively TRBD1 (5 bases). The germline CDR1 and CDR2 sequences are SGHAT and FQNNGV. Trimming left V 0 bases short and J 0 bases short, with 18 bases between. This CDR3 contains 18 residues. The DNA for the CDR3 is TGTGCCAGCAGCTTAGACAGGGCGTTCGCTGTCATCTCCTACGAGCAGTACTTC. Translated: CASSLDRAFAVISYEQYF.

J is TRBJ2-5 and V is TRBV7-3, with D possibly TRBD2 on 6 matching bases. Germline loops: CDR1 SGHTA, CDR2 FQGTGA. The CDR3 consists of 14 residues. The ends were cut back, 2 bases at V and 5 bases at J, with 12 bases in the middle. CDR3 bases: TGTGCCAGCAGCTTATTCGGGAGCGGGGAGACCCAGTACTTC. Protein: CASSLFGSGETQYF.

Concerning this clone: A read error may account for a junction end that differs from germline. The chain is built from TRBV7-8 and TRBJ2-5; D is unresolved. The CDR3 runs 10 residues. Germline V gene lookup returns CDR1 SGHVS and CDR2 FQNEAQ. CDR3 sequence reads: CASSLQALNF. The CDR3 region has the DNA TGTGCCAGCAGCTTACAGGCCCTTAACTTC.

The rearrangement joins TRBV4-3 to TRBJ2-7; tentative D call: TRBD2 (5 bases). Germline CDR1 is LGHNA and CDR2 is YSLEER. The CDR3 covers 13 residues. Trimming left V 1 base short and J 5 bases short, with 9 bases between. The CDR3 loop is CASSQVLANEQYF. The CDR3 DNA follows: TGCGCCAGCAGCCAAGTTTTAGCGAACGAGCAGTACTTC.

V usage is TRBV5-6 and J usage is TRBJ2-7; D is uncertain. The CDR3 is made up of 14 amino acids. CDR1 and CDR2 from the germline V gene are SGHDT and YYEEEE. With 3 bases removed from V and 6 bases from J, the gap between germline ends came to 16 bases. The CDR3 DNA reads as TGTGCCAGCAGCTCGCCCGCGGCAACTCGCGAGCAGTACTTC. This gives the protein CASSSPAATREQYF.

This chain uses TRBV7-3 with TRBJ2-7, with TRBD2 matching 8 bases. Germline V lookup: CDR1 SGHTA, CDR2 FQGTGA. Trimming took 5 bases from V and 2 from J; bases not matched to a gene: 8. This CDR3 contains 15 residues. Written as DNA, the CDR3 is TGTGCCAGCAGCCCGGGGGGGACGGGGGCCTACGAGCAGTACTTC. Translation: CASSPGGTGAYEQYF. The full variable domain, in which reference TRBV7-3 and TRBJ2-7 provide the parts outside the CDR3, is GAGVSQTPSNKVTEKGKYVELRCDPISGHTALYWYRQSLGQGPEFLIYFQGTGAADDSGLPNDRFFAVRPEGSVSTLKIQRTERGDSAVYLCASSPGGTGAYEQYFGPGTRLTVT.

The chain couples TRBV7-6 to TRBJ1-1, with a tentative D call TRBD1 (6 bases). Germline assignment: CDR1 SGHVS and CDR2 FNYEAQ. The CDR3 is made up of 20 amino acids. With 2 bases removed from V and 10 bases from J, the gap between germline ends came to 35 bases. The DNA for the CDR3 is TGTGCCAGCAGCTTATTATTAGGCGGGTCAGGGGACGAGGTAGAGGATGGAGCTTTCTTT. This encodes CASSLLLGGSGDEVEDGAFF.

CDR3 nucleotide sequence: TGTGCCAGCAGCCGCACGTCGGAGTCCTACAATGAGCAGTTCTTC. It encodes CASSRTSESYNEQFF. The V and J genes are TRBV5-4 and TRBJ2-1, with D hard to call. Trimming removed 4 bases at V and 1 base at J, with 12 bases between. The germline gives CDR1 SGHNT, CDR2 YYREEE (reference sequence). The CDR3 sequence is 15 residues long.

The V and J genes are TRBV28 and TRBJ2-1; D perhaps matches TRBD2 (6 bases). Germline V gene lookup returns CDR1 MDHEN and CDR2 SYDVKM. The V end lost 3 bases, the J end lost 4 bases, and 10 bases lay between the germline ends. This CDR3 is built from 14 residues. Here the CDR3 DNA reads TGTGCCAGCAGTTTCCCACTAGCATACAATGAGCAGTTCTTC. Its translation: CASSFPLAYNEQFF.

The chain joins TRBV30 to TRBJ1-2, with 7 bases that match TRBD1. Germline V gene lookup returns CDR1 GTSNPN and CDR2 SVGIG (reference sequence). The CDR3 contains 12 residues. V was clipped by 5 bases and J by 8 bases; unmatched bases: 8. The CDR3 sequence is CAWGTGVPGYTF. DNA for the CDR3: TGTGCCTGGGGTACAGGGGTTCCAGGCTACACCTTC.

The gene calls are TRBV7-8 and TRBJ2-7; D unclear. The ends were cut back, 1 base at V and 3 bases at J, with 19 bases in the middle. Germline V gene sequence: CDR1 SGHVS, CDR2 FQNEAQ. CDR3 length equals 17 residues. CDR3 residues: CASSLVLTALSNYEQYF. In nucleotides, the CDR3 is TGTGCCAGCAGCTTAGTTTTAACTGCGTTGAGCAACTACGAGCAGTACTTC.

The V and J genes are TRBV29-1 and TRBJ2-2; 8 nucleotides agree with TRBD2. This CDR3 region has 15 residues. With V trimmed by 3 bases and J by 1 base, 4 bases remained unmatched. Germline-derived CDR1 and CDR2 are SQVTM and ANQGSEA. The CDR3, as DNA: TGCAGCGTTGATGGCGGGGGGCTGAACACCGGGGAGCTGTTTTTT. It specifies CSVDGGGLNTGELFF.

V and J are TRBV7-9 and TRBJ2-2; D remains unclear. In germline, CDR1 is SEHNR, CDR2 FQNEAQ (reference sequence). V lost 5 bases, J lost 2 bases, and 12 bases lay in between. The CDR3 totals 15 residues. CDR3 loop: CASSPRGSNTGELFF. The CDR3 DNA follows: TGTGCCAGCAGCCCCCGCGGAAGTAACACCGGGGAGCTGTTTTTT.

This chain connects TRBV30 to TRBJ1-1, with TRBD1 matching 10 bases. Trimming removed 0 bases from V and 6 bases from J; junction bases left unmatched: 7. The CDR3 is made up of 15 amino acids. Germline V gene sequence: CDR1 GTSNPN, CDR2 SVGIG (reference sequence). CDR3 bases: TGTGCCTGGAGTGTGCGGACCGGGACAGGGGCTGAAGCTTTCTTT. Its protein product is CAWSVRTGTGAEAFF. The full variable domain, its missing parts supplied by reference TRBV30 and TRBJ1-1, is SQTIHQWPATLVQPVGSPLSLECTVEGTSNPNLYWYRQAAGRGLQLLFYSVGIGQISSEVPQNLSASRPQDRQFILSSKKLLLSDSGFYLCAWSVRTGTGAEAFFGQGTRLTVV.

This chain joins TRBV29-1 and TRBJ1-2, with a tentative D call TRBD1 (5 bases). Deletions cut 4 bases from V and 7 bases from J, with 22 bases between. Germline V CDR1 and CDR2: SQVTM, ANQGSEA. There are 15 residues in the CDR3. CDR3 protein: CSVAPSPWGSGGYTF. The CDR3 nucleotides are TGCAGCGTTGCGCCGAGCCCGTGGGGCTCTGGTGGCTACACCTTC.

V is TRBV6-5 and J is TRBJ1-4; possibly TRBD1 for D (5 bases). CDR1 MNHEY and CDR2 SVGAGI come from the germline V gene. The CDR3 covers 15 residues. Trimming removed 8 bases from V and 7 bases from J, with 20 bases in between. CDR3 sequence (DNA): TGTGCCAGCGGAACGACCGGGACTCGACGTGAAAAACTGTTTTTT. This codes for CASGTTGTRREKLFF.

The chain employs TRBV9 and TRBJ2-7; TRBD1 agrees at 7 bases. Per germline, CDR1 SGDLS and CDR2 YYNGEE. The CDR3 has 12 amino acids. Trimming at V came to 4 bases and at J to 6 bases, leaving 4 bases not matched to a gene. CDR3 in DNA: TGTGCCAGCAGCACCACAGGGGCCGAGCAGTACTTC. Protein sequence: CASSTTGAEQYF.

The chain employs TRBV18 and TRBJ1-2; D might be TRBD1 (5 bases). The CDR3 is 13 amino acids. Germline CDR1 KGHSH, CDR2 LQKENI. Between the trimmed V and J ends, which lost 4 bases and 10 bases, there was a span of 16 bases. This CDR3 reads CASSRDSQSLYTF. The CDR3 bases are TGTGCCAGCTCACGTGACAGCCAGAGCCTCTACACCTTC.

This chain uses TRBV7-2 with TRBJ2-4; D is possibly TRBD2 (5 bases). This CDR3 comprises 17 residues. CDR1 and CDR2 from the germline V gene are SGHTA and FQGNSA. The ends were cut back, 2 bases at V and 3 bases at J, with 17 bases in the middle. CDR3 DNA sequence: TGTGCCAGCAGCTTAAGGGTGTCTTTAGAGGGCAAAAACATTCAGTACTTC. Protein product: CASSLRVSLEGKNIQYF. Based on the CDR3 plus reference TRBV7-2 and TRBJ2-4, the full variable domain is GAGVSQSPSNKVTEKGKDVELRCDPISGHTALYWYRQSLGQGLEFLIYFQGNSAPDKSGLPSDRFSAERTGGSVSTLTIQRTQQEDSAVYLCASSLRVSLEGKNIQYFGAGTRLSVL.

The chain employs TRBV15 and TRBJ2-7; TRBD1 matches at 9 bases. The germline gives CDR1 LNHNV, CDR2 YYDKDF (reference sequence). V shed 3 bases, J shed 3 bases, and the junction held 3 bases outside the gene matches. CDR3 length equals 14 residues. CDR3 coding DNA: TGTGCCACCAGCAGCCAGGACAGGGGCTACGAGCAGTACTTC. It is translated as CATSSQDRGYEQYF.

This sequence joins TRBV27 and TRBJ2-7; 9 positions agree with TRBD1. This CDR3 is built from 12 residues. CDR1 is MNHEY and CDR2 is SMNVEV in the germline V gene (reference sequence). V gave up 11 bases and J gave up 2 bases; unmatched junction bases: 4. The CDR3 loop is CAGGQGPYEQYF. As DNA, the CDR3 is TGTGCCGGAGGACAGGGGCCCTACGAGCAGTACTTC.

The chain uses TRBV27 and TRBJ2-5; possible D gene TRBD1, 6 bases. The J call could be wrong; TRBJ2-7 is a better fit for the DNA end. Per germline, CDR1 MNHEY and CDR2 SMNVEV (reference sequence). The CDR3 extends over 14 amino acids. Written as DNA, the CDR3 is TGTGCCAGCAGTTTGACAGGCCCTTCCTACGAGCAGTACTTC. It codes for CASSLTGPSYEQYF.

The chain combines TRBV6-5 with TRBJ1-1; 9 positions agree with TRBD1. V dropped 0 bases and J dropped 1; count of bases not matched to a gene: 3. The CDR3 runs 16 residues. Germline V gives CDR1 MNHEY, CDR2 SVGAGI. Written as DNA, the CDR3 is TGTGCCAGCAGTTACTCGGTGGGACAGGGGAACACTGAAGCTTTCTTT. It translates to CASSYSVGQGNTEAFF.

J is TRBJ1-2 and V is TRBV14, with a weak D call TRBD1 (5 bases). Trimming took 1 base from V and 3 from J, leaving 12 bases between them. Per the germline V gene, CDR1 is SGHDN and CDR2 is FVKESK. The CDR3 is made up of 15 amino acids. DNA for the CDR3: TGTGCCAGCAGCCAAGTAATGGGGCAAGACTATGGCTACACCTTC. Encoded protein: CASSQVMGQDYGYTF.

The gene calls are TRBV6-6 and TRBJ1-6; D may be TRBD1 (5 bases). Trimming removed 6 bases at V and 4 bases at J, with 10 bases between. The germline gives CDR1 MNHNY, CDR2 SVGAGI (reference sequence). The CDR3 spans 14 residues. The CDR3 nucleotides are TGTGCCAGCAGCCCGGGACTTTATAATTCACCCCTCCACTTT. Its translation: CASSPGLYNSPLHF.

This chain uses TRBV28 with TRBJ2-7, with TRBD2 matching over 7 bases. Germline V gene lookup returns CDR1 MDHEN and CDR2 SYDVKM. The CDR3 runs to 13 residues. Unmatched junction bases numbered 6, after V lost 5 bases and J lost 5 bases. The CDR3 loop is CASSAAGVNEQYF. The CDR3 DNA reads TGTGCCAGCAGTGCGGCGGGAGTCAACGAGCAGTACTTC.

This chain joins TRBV5-4 and TRBJ2-2, with D maybe TRBD1 (5 bases). The CDR3 spans 15 residues. Looked up from germline, CDR1 is SGHNT and CDR2 is YYREEE (reference sequence). V lost 0 bases and J lost 3, with 9 bases in between. The chain's CDR3 is CASSLEGVYTGELFF. DNA of the CDR3: TGTGCCAGCAGCTTGGAAGGGGTGTACACCGGGGAGCTGTTTTTT.

V and J are TRBV18 and TRBJ2-3, with D tentatively TRBD2 (5 bases). The ends were cut back, 0 bases at V and 0 bases at J, with 10 bases in the middle. The CDR3 totals 16 residues. Germline assignment: CDR1 KGHSH and CDR2 LQKENI. The CDR3 nucleotides are TGTGCCAGCTCACCACCGCGGGTCCTCAGCACAGATACGCAGTATTTT. Residues: CASSPPRVLSTDTQYF.